This passage covers 9 T cell receptor beta chains from one sample sequenced in a study of shared clonotypes between healthy human individuals. Method: immunoSEQ multiplex PCR; TCRdb's copy keeps in-frame clones and lacks some. The repertoire holds about 1 million clones, roughly 80% seen once, with about 1.5% in the top ten. The source material was memory CD4+ T cells sorted from blood. Subset given: CD45RA-negative fraction. These receptors came from a man between 18 and 35 years old in good health.

The sample holds many counts of this clone. This rearrangement joins TRBV28 to TRBJ2-7; D remains unclear. The germline CDR1 and CDR2 sequences are MDHEN and SYDVKM. The CDR3 has 12 residues. V lost 2 bases to trimming and J lost 2 bases, with 4 bases between them. The CDR3 protein is CASSLRTYEQYF. Written as DNA, the CDR3 is TGTGCCAGCAGTTTACGGACCTACGAGCAGTACTTC.

The chain joins TRBV2 to TRBJ2-5; no reliable D call. V was cut by 4 bases and J by 2 bases, with 8 bases left in between. The length of the CDR3 is 13 residues. Germline CDR1 is SNHLY and CDR2 is FYNNEI. The CDR3 loop reads CASSGDQQETQYF. The CDR3 DNA reads TGTGCCAGCAGTGGCGACCAGCAAGAGACCCAGTACTTC.

This clone was seen more than once but under ten times. The V call is TRBV9, the J call TRBJ1-4; D is undetermined. This CDR3 spans 16 amino acids. V lost 0 bases and J lost 3, with 12 bases in between. The germline gives CDR1 SGDLS, CDR2 YYNGEE. The CDR3 nucleotides are TGTGCCAGCAGCGTAGGGCCCCACAGCTCTAATGAAAAACTGTTTTTT. Protein: CASSVGPHSSNEKLFF.

This chain uses TRBV18 with TRBJ1-2; 9 positions agree with TRBD1. J was trimmed by 3 bases and V by 4 bases; bases with no gene match: 3. The length of the CDR3 is 14 residues. Germline CDR1 reads KGHSH; CDR2 reads LQKENI. The CDR3 region is CASSLQGADYGYTF. Written as DNA, the CDR3 is TGTGCCAGCTCACTACAGGGGGCAGACTATGGCTACACCTTC.

The chain carries TRBV2 and TRBJ2-7, with a weak D call TRBD1 (6 bases). The CDR3 loop spans 15 amino acids. V lost 6 bases and J 0 bases, leaving 15 bases between the germline ends. Germline loops: CDR1 SNHLY, CDR2 FYNNEI. The CDR3: CASRAQQGSSYEQYF. CDR3 DNA: TGTGCCAGCAGAGCCCAACAGGGTAGCTCCTACGAGCAGTACTTC.

The chain has TRBV5-1 and TRBJ2-3; possible D gene TRBD2, 6 bases. V lost 4 bases, J lost 2 bases, and 11 bases lay in between. Germline-derived CDR1 and CDR2 are SGHRS and YFSETQ. The CDR3 contains 14 residues. CDR3 sequence: CASSSEGLTDTQYF. The CDR3, as DNA: TGCGCCAGCAGCAGCGAGGGACTCACAGATACGCAGTATTTT.

At least ten counts were recorded for this clone. This chain connects TRBV5-1 to TRBJ2-3, with 9 bases aligning to TRBD2. This CDR3 comprises 15 residues. The germline V gene has CDR1 SGHRS and CDR2 YFSETQ. The V gene end was trimmed by 0 bases and the J gene end by 5 bases; junction bases not matched to a gene: 4. CDR3 loop: CASSLAGAGGDTQYF. Here the CDR3 DNA reads TGCGCCAGCAGCTTGGCCGGAGCGGGAGGAGATACGCAGTATTTT.

The V gene is TRBV6-1, the J gene TRBJ2-1, with 8 nucleotides matching TRBD2. V trimming: 2 bases; J trimming: 10 bases; junction bases outside the gene matches: 10. The CDR3 runs to 15 residues. Per the germline V gene, CDR1 is MNHNS and CDR2 is SASEGT. CDR3 in DNA: TGTGCCAGCAGTGAATCGAGCGGGGGCTTGGGGGAGCAGTTCTTC. This codes for CASSESSGGLGEQFF.

The chain links TRBV19 to TRBJ2-7, with TRBD2 as a possible D gene (6 bases). V lost 5 bases and J 0 bases, leaving 11 bases between the germline ends. CDR3 size: 14 residues. Germline CDR1 LNHDA, CDR2 SQIVND (reference sequence). The CDR3, as DNA: TGTGCCAGTAGTCGAGGAGGGACCTCCTACGAGCAGTACTTC. Translation gives CASSRGGTSYEQYF.